The entry below describes one T cell receptor beta chain. What it recognizes is unknown. This record comes from a study of T cell repertoires in cytomegalovirus infection. Study observations and caveats: Based on cumulative public TCR beta family frequency, carriers of CMV plus the relevant HLA were identified.

J lost 2 bases, V lost 2 bases, and 16 bases had no gene match. CDR3 length: 19 residues. Looked up from germline, CDR1 is SGHRS and CDR2 is YFSETQ. Each CDR3 protein gets one entry after TCRdb re-called the reads with MiXCR. The sample contains hundreds of thousands of distinct CDR3 sequences, under 55% of which appear only once. The TCR originated in a human donor in good health (CMV status not recorded). Some clones in this sample may be carry-over from other donors' samples. This rearrangement joins TRBV5-1 to TRBJ2-3, with 8 bases aligning to TRBD2. The input for sequencing was cultured PBMCs, taken from culture after CMV antigen stimulation. The CDR3 spells CASSLWVKGAGDFTDTQYF. CDR3 in DNA: TGCGCCAGCAGCTTATGGGTTAAAGGAGCGGGGGATTTCACAGATACGCAGTATTTT.